The clone carrying this TCR beta chain was seen only once. What it recognizes is unknown. The length of the CDR3 is 14 residues. With 3 bases removed from V and 11 bases from J, the gap between germline ends came to 17 bases. Germline assignment: CDR1 LNHDA and CDR2 SQIVND (reference sequence). This record comes from a study of long-term antiretroviral therapy in people with HIV. Study results and limitations: Collection of the blood, which took place between the mid-2000s and the late 2010s, possibly occurred under older ART regimens. Clones with expansion before ART led the repertoire at all time points.

Researchers ran immunoSEQ v3.0 at survey level. The repertoire was sequenced with immunoSEQ multiplex PCR; TCRdb's copy has only in-frame clones and lacks some. The repertoire consists of 25,000 to 30,000 clones, with about 85% occurring once and the leading ten covering under 5.5%. The source material was unsorted PBMCs, sampled more than 2.6 years after starting antiretroviral therapy. This TCR was sampled from a man in his forties with HIV. The rearrangement links TRBV19 to TRBJ2-1, with D hard to call. CDR3 in amino acids: CASSIPRFASQQFF. The CDR3 DNA reads as TGTGCCAGTAGTATCCCCCGTTTTGCAAGTCAGCAGTTCTTC. The complete variable domain, with remaining parts taken from reference TRBV19 and TRBJ2-1, reads DGGITQSPKYLFRKEGQNVTLSCEQNLNHDAMYWYRQDPGQGLRLIYYSQIVNDFQKGDIAEGYSVSREKKESFPLTVTSAQKNPTAFYLCASSIPRFASQQFFGPGTRLTVL.